This T cell receptor beta chain was identified during a study of vaccination and CD4 T cells after COVID-19. Across the whole study: Convalescent patients gave post-COVID blood a median approximately 100 days post-diagnosis, range 35 to 161. Study-wide results and caveats: Relatively few convalescent patients and no early post-infection timepoints were analyzed. Median counts of SARS-CoV-2-reactive clonotypes increased from around 21 to 38; this difference was not significant.

CD4+ T cells that had been cultured provided DNA sequenced with the Oncomine TCR Beta short-read assay. Via MiXCR, TCRdb re-called the PCR reads, giving one row per CDR3 protein. The profile shows approximately 11,000 distinct CDR3 sequences, 30% of them singletons. Between the trimmed V and J ends, which lost 8 bases and 3 bases, there was a span of 14 bases. Germline loops: CDR1 SQVTM, CDR2 ANQGSEA. CDR3 length: 13 amino acids. Regarding treatment: approximately 9-day PBMC culture with coronavirus spike peptide pools or control peptides (ViraFEST assay). With respect to this clonotype: Its antigen remains unknown.

V usage is TRBV29-1 and J usage is TRBJ1-5; D possibly corresponds to TRBD1 (6 bases). Sequencing used cultured CD4+ T cells from blood. This receptor was obtained from a human donor with COVID-19. The CDR3 nucleotides read TGCAGCACATACTACAGGGACAATCAGCCCCAGCATTTT. It codes for CSTYYRDNQPQHF.